A single sample is the source of the 10 T cell receptor beta chains below, sequenced in a study of T cell responses to AZD1222 COVID-19 vaccine. Only in-frame clones appear in the TCRdb table, and some are missing; sequencing was by immunoSEQ multiplex PCR. Of around 150,000 clones in the sample, about 93% were seen once. The specimen was peripheral blood, collected 28 days after the second AZD1222 dose. The source of these receptors is an adult who received the AZD1222 COVID-19 vaccine.

The chain couples TRBV7-9 to TRBJ1-1, with unresolved D. CDR3 size: 12 residues. Germline assignment: CDR1 SEHNR and CDR2 FQNEAQ (reference sequence). The V and J ends lost 3 bases and 5 bases respectively, with 7 bases between them. Here the CDR3 reads CASSLLETEAFF. CDR3 nucleotides: TGTGCCAGCAGCTTGTTAGAGACTGAAGCTTTCTTT.

The gene calls are TRBV25-1 and TRBJ2-2; possibly TRBD1 for D (5 bases). Trimming cost V 3 bases and J 2 bases, with 13 bases left between them. The CDR3 has 16 amino acids. CDR1 is MGHDK and CDR2 is SYGVNS in the germline V gene. Here the CDR3 reads CASSEGTGDNTGELFF. DNA for the CDR3: TGTGCCAGCAGTGAGGGTACAGGAGATAACACCGGGGAGCTGTTTTTT.

The chain is built from TRBV27 and TRBJ1-1; D is perhaps TRBD1 (6 bases). Germline lookup yields CDR1 MNHEY and CDR2 SMNVEV (reference sequence). Trimming took off 7 bases at V and 0 bases at J, with 15 bases between the two ends. The CDR3 covers 15 residues. CDR3 nucleotides: TGTGCCAGCAATCCCGGACAGCGCATGAACACTGAAGCTTTCTTT. Its protein is CASNPGQRMNTEAFF.

The chain has TRBV21-1 and TRBJ1-1; the table's D call of TRBD1 was not tested on the DNA. TRBV21-1 is deemed a pseudogene. The CDR3 runs 20 residues. The CDR3 loop reads CASSKRVSRDREQRNTEAFF. CDR3 nucleotide sequence: TGTGCCAGCAGCAAACGGGTCTCACGGGACAGGGAACAGCGGAACACTGAAGCTTTCTTT.

The chain couples TRBV3-1 (or the pseudogene TRBV3-2) to TRBJ2-1; D remains ambiguous. Looked up from germline, CDR1 is LGHDT and CDR2 is YNNKEL (reference sequence). This CDR3 has 15 residues. V was pared by 2 bases and J by 8 bases, with 16 bases between. The CDR3 DNA sequence: TGTGCCAGCAGCCAAATGCTCCGTCAGGCGCATGAGCAGTTCTTC. It codes for CASSQMLRQAHEQFF.

The chain uses TRBV7-2 and TRBJ2-4, with TRBD1 matching over 9 bases. The V gene's germline CDR1 is SGHTA and CDR2 FQGNSA. V gave up 5 bases and J gave up 7 bases; unmatched junction bases: 6. The CDR3 has 14 residues. CDR3 amino acids: CASSPRQGENIQYF. CDR3 DNA: TGTGCCAGCAGCCCGCGACAGGGGGAGAACATTCAGTACTTC.

This clone was detected only once. DNA for the CDR3: TGTGCCAGCTACAACAGGGGTCCCTTCTCTGGAAACACCATATATTTT. The encoded protein is CASYNRGPFSGNTIYF. This sequence joins TRBV7-9 and TRBJ1-3, with 7 bases aligning to TRBD1. Germline values: CDR1 SEHNR, CDR2 FQNEAQ (reference sequence). The junction had 10 bases not matched to a gene; V was cut back by 8 bases and J by 0 bases. The CDR3 is 16 amino acids.

The V gene is TRBV5-8, the J gene TRBJ2-1; 13 bases fit TRBD2. CDR3 length equals 13 residues. The junction had 6 bases not matched to a gene; V was cut back by 4 bases and J by 14 bases. Germline V lookup: CDR1 SGHTS, CDR2 YDEGEE. CDR3 amino acids: CASSILAGGPEFF. The CDR3 bases are TGTGCCAGCAGCATACTAGCGGGGGGGCCCGAGTTCTTC.

This clone has just a few counts. The chain joins TRBV9 to TRBJ2-3, with D perhaps TRBD2 (5 bases). The CDR3 is 14 amino acids. Germline V gene lookup returns CDR1 SGDLS and CDR2 YYNGEE. V was cut by 4 bases and J by 2 bases, with 11 bases left in between. The CDR3 loop is CASSPSTNTDTQYF. For the CDR3, the DNA is TGTGCCAGCAGCCCATCGACTAACACAGATACGCAGTATTTT.

The chain links TRBV29-1 to TRBJ1-2; the D is unclear. Germline V gene lookup returns CDR1 SQVTM and CDR2 ANQGSEA. The CDR3 has 12 amino acids. V was shortened by 4 bases and J by 7 bases, with 13 bases between the two germline ends. CDR3 sequence: CSVGVGFPGYTF. The CDR3 bases are TGCAGCGTTGGGGTAGGGTTCCCTGGCTACACCTTC.